This T cell receptor beta chain was sequenced in a study of blood T cell repertoires in COVID-19. In its sample, this clone was seen once. Participants spanned ages about 18 to 100 years and resided in around 25 US areas. Profiling relied on immunoSEQ multiplex PCR, and the TCRdb table lists in-frame clones only, not all of them. Of a few hundred thousand clones in the sample, more than 75% are singletons; the top ten hold around 3%. Germline V gene lookup returns CDR1 SEHNR and CDR2 FQNEAQ (reference sequence). Trimming took 5 bases from V and 5 from J, leaving 10 bases between them. The CDR3 is 13 residues long.

The chain recombines TRBV7-9 with TRBJ2-1; weak D call: TRBD1 (6 bases). The sequence was obtained from a woman younger than 45 who had recovered from COVID-19. Sequenced: PBMCs or T cells enriched from blood (not recorded which). As DNA, the CDR3 is TGTGCCAGCAGCCGTGGGGACAACAATGAGCAGTTCTTC. This encodes CASSRGDNNEQFF.